This T cell receptor (beta chain) was recorded in a study of T cell responses to AZD1222 COVID-19 vaccine. Assay used: immunoSEQ multiplex PCR; TCRdb lists only in-frame clones, some missing. This table holds 80,000 to 100,000 clones, 85% to 90% found once. There are 16 residues in the CDR3. Per the germline V gene, CDR1 is SGHTA and CDR2 is FQGNSA. Trimming cost V 2 bases and J 8 bases; bases outside gene matches: 14. The sequence was obtained from an adult in good health. The V call is TRBV7-2, the J call TRBJ1-2; 7 nucleotides match TRBD1. Source: peripheral blood, taken on day 0 of MenACWY control vaccination. The CDR3 region is CASSLNKAPGGGGYTF. CDR3 bases: TGTGCCAGCAGCTTAAATAAGGCCCCAGGGGGTGGCGGCTACACCTTC.